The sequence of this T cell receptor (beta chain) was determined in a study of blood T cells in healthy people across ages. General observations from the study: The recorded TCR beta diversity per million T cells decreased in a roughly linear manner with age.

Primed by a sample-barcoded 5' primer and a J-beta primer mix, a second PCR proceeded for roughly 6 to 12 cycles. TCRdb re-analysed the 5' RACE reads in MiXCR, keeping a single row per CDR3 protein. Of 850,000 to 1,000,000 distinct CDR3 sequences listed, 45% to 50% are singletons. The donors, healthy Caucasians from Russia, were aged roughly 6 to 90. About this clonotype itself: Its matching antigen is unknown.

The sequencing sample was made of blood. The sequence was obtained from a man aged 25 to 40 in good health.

CDR3 in amino acids: CASSSGGRHTEAFF. The CDR3 bases are TGTGCCAGCAGTTCGGGGGGGAGACACACTGAAGCTTTCTTT. This chain connects TRBV27 to TRBJ1-1; D possibly corresponds to TRBD1 (5 bases). The length of the CDR3 is 14 residues. The V gene lost 4 bases and the J gene lost 3 bases, with 12 bases spanning the gap. Germline assignment: CDR1 MNHEY and CDR2 SMNVEV (reference sequence).